This T cell receptor beta chain was sequenced for a study of prognosis after radiotherapy for stage I lung cancer. Study-level points and caveats: In patients with versus without metastases, TRBV and TRBJ gene usage reportedly differed. Shannon entropy (measured after stereotactic body radiation therapy) was lower in patients who went on to develop distant metastases.

Every patient was node-negative on CT and PET/CT and lacked prior chemotherapy, radiotherapy or other malignancies. This clonotype was detected ten times or more. Its antigen remains unknown. V shed 5 bases, J shed 0 bases, and the junction held 4 bases outside the gene matches. Germline CDR1 reads DFQATT; CDR2 reads SNEGSKA (reference sequence). This CDR3 is 14 amino acids long. TCR beta CDR3 amplification from genomic DNA was performed by two-round multiplex PCR. First-round PCR used primers specific to each TRBV and TRBJ gene. TCRdb redid the calling of the multiplex PCR reads with MiXCR, one entry per CDR3 protein. Of tens of thousands of distinct CDR3 sequences listed, roughly 31% were seen once; the top ten hold around an eighth.

V gene TRBV20-1 combines with J gene TRBJ1-3; 7 bases match TRBD1. The sequence was obtained from a donor of 50 years or more with non-small cell lung cancer. Specimen: PBMCs, collected before or after stereotactic body radiation therapy (not recorded which). For the CDR3, the DNA is TGCAGTGCTGACAGGGTTAGCTCTGGAAACACCATATATTTT. It codes for CSADRVSSGNTIYF.